Listed here are 3 T cell receptor beta chains from one sample, sequenced in a study of blood T cells in healthy people across ages. Primers used in a second PCR of about 7 to 12 cycles were a sample-barcoded 5' primer and a J-beta primer mix. TCRdb itself ran the 5' RACE reads through MiXCR, one entry per CDR3 protein. The repertoire holds fewer than 900,000 distinct CDR3 sequences, with around half as singletons. The sample was blood. The origin of the receptors is a woman aged 60-75 years in good health.

The gene calls are TRBV12-3 or TRBV12-4 and TRBJ2-4, with 9 bases that match TRBD1. This CDR3 region has 14 residues. J was trimmed by 7 bases and V by 1 base; bases with no gene match: 2. The CDR3 sequence: CASSLGGQGNIQYF. The DNA for the CDR3 is TGTGCCAGCAGTTTAGGCGGACAGGGGAACATTCAGTACTTC.

The V gene is TRBV20-1, the J gene TRBJ1-1; D is perhaps TRBD1 (5 bases). The CDR3 extends over 15 amino acids. The germline V gene has CDR1 DFQATT and CDR2 SNEGSKA (reference sequence). V was trimmed by 1 base and J by 1 base, leaving 13 bases between them. This CDR3 reads CSARGADSGNTEAFF. CDR3 nucleotide sequence: TGCAGTGCTAGAGGGGCAGACAGCGGGAACACTGAAGCTTTCTTT.

This clonotype was picked up a small number of times. The chain combines TRBV9 with TRBJ2-7; D may correspond to TRBD1 or TRBD2 (5 bases each). Germline V lookup: CDR1 SGDLS, CDR2 YYNGEE. There are 12 residues in the CDR3. The V end was cut by 4 bases, the J end by 8 bases, with 13 bases between. CDR3 sequence: CASSTESGQQYF. CDR3 nucleotides: TGTGCCAGCAGCACCGAATCGGGACAGCAGTACTTC.